Listed here are 16 T cell receptor beta chains from one sample, sequenced in a study of CD8+CD57+ T cells in acquired aplastic anemia (dated by TCRdb to between 2017 and 2018). Flow cytometry had shown CD8+CD57+ cell expansion in the patients selected for sequencing. The reads were generated on an Illumina HiSeq 2000. TCR beta VDJ combination and CDR3 sequence profiling used genomic DNA as the template. The public reads were quality trimmed at Q25 with fastp and then assembled into clones with MiXCR by TCRdb, keeping productive beta chains. One record per CDR3 amino acid sequence lists the most common genes and DNA. Recorded for this sample are about 98,000 distinct CDR3 sequences; about 66% of them occurred a single time. 50% to 70% of the sample is held by the ten biggest clonotypes. The sequenced material came from sorted CD4+, CD8+, or CD8+CD57+ T cells (not recorded which) from PBMCs. Receptor source: a human donor with aplastic anemia.

The chain links TRBV19 to TRBJ2-7; TRBD1 might be the D (6 bases). The CDR3 runs 17 residues. The germline gives CDR1 LNHDA, CDR2 SQIVND (reference sequence). V was shortened by 3 bases and J by 2 bases, with 20 bases between the two germline ends. CDR3 nucleotide sequence: TGTGCCAGTAGTATTACGACAGGACCGGGTTTTGCCTACGAGCAGTACTTC. Amino acid sequence: CASSITTGPGFAYEQYF.

For the CDR3, the DNA is TGCAGCGTTGGGGACAGGGGCTATGGCTACACCTTC. Its protein product is CSVGDRGYGYTF. The chain recombines TRBV29-1 with TRBJ1-2; 10 bases agree with TRBD1. The CDR3 spans 12 residues. V was pared by 4 bases and J by 4 bases, with 0 bases of the junction left unmatched. Germline loops: CDR1 SQVTM, CDR2 ANQGSEA.

The chain carries TRBV14 and TRBJ1-1; D remains ambiguous. Germline CDR1 is SGHDN and CDR2 is FVKESK. The CDR3 covers 15 residues. V was clipped by 0 bases and J by 1 base, with 9 bases between them. The CDR3 loop reads CASSQDGRRNTEAFF. The DNA for the CDR3 is TGTGCCAGCAGCCAAGACGGCAGGAGGAACACTGAAGCTTTCTTT.

The chain combines TRBV24-1 with TRBJ2-2; 8 positions agree with TRBD2. After removal of 11 bases from V and 3 bases from J, the junction contained 10 bases not matched to a gene. This CDR3 is 15 amino acids long. Germline CDR1 reads KGHDR; CDR2 reads SFDVKD. The chain's CDR3 is CASSNSGIHTGELFF. CDR3 in DNA: TGTGCCAGCAGCAATAGCGGGATCCACACCGGGGAGCTGTTTTTT.

A word on this clonotype: A single base separates this from a much larger clone, so it may be a read error. The chain combines TRBV5-1 with TRBJ1-4, with 8 bases lining up with TRBD1. Germline values: CDR1 SGHRS, CDR2 YFSETQ. This CDR3 contains 15 residues. As DNA, the CDR3 is TGCGCCAGCAGCTCCTGGGACAGGAAGGACGAAAAACTGCTTTTT. Protein: CASSSWDRKDEKLLF.

The rearrangement joins TRBV20-1 to TRBJ2-5; 7 bases are a match to TRBD1. Trimming cost V 7 bases and J 4 bases; bases outside gene matches: 9. The CDR3 contains 13 residues. CDR1 is DFQATT and CDR2 is SNEGSKA in the germline V gene (reference sequence). CDR3 sequence: CSVTGRAGETQYF. DNA for the CDR3: TGCAGTGTGACAGGGAGAGCAGGAGAGACCCAGTACTTC.

The chain uses TRBV19 and TRBJ1-6; 7 bases are shared with TRBD1. Germline V CDR1 and CDR2: LNHDA, SQIVND (reference sequence). The V and J ends lost 3 bases and 7 bases, in that order; junction bases with no gene match: 6. The CDR3 consists of 15 residues. The CDR3 loop is CASSIGDRANSPLHF. CDR3 coding DNA: TGTGCCAGTAGTATCGGTGACAGGGCCAATTCACCCCTCCACTTT. Drawing the rest from reference TRBV19 and TRBJ1-6, the complete variable domain is DGGITQSPKYLFRKEGQNVTLSCEQNLNHDAMYWYRQDPGQGLRLIYYSQIVNDFQKGDIAEGYSVSREKKESFPLTVTSAQKNPTAFYLCASSIGDRANSPLHFGNGTRLTVT.

The CDR3, as DNA: TGTGCCAGCAGTGCGACCACAGAGAACACCGGGGAGCTGTTTTTT. Translating gives CASSATTENTGELFF. V is TRBV2 and J is TRBJ2-2; D uncertain. Deletions cut 4 bases from V and 1 base from J, with 10 bases between. There are 15 residues in the CDR3. CDR1 and CDR2 (germline): SNHLY, FYNNEI.

This clonotype has at least ten counts. The J gene is TRBJ1-1, the V gene TRBV14; tentatively, D is TRBD1 (6 bases). CDR1 SGHDN and CDR2 FVKESK come from the germline V gene. The CDR3 consists of 16 residues. The V and J ends lost 3 bases and 3 bases respectively, with 17 bases between them. CDR3 protein: CASSHYSGDWDTEAFF. The CDR3 DNA follows: TGTGCCAGCAGCCACTATTCAGGGGACTGGGACACTGAAGCTTTCTTT.

This clonotype appeared a single time. The genes are TRBV7-9 and TRBJ2-3; no clear D. V lost 7 bases to trimming and J lost 6 bases, with 8 bases between them. Per the germline V gene, CDR1 is SEHNR and CDR2 is FQNEAQ (reference sequence). The CDR3 spans 11 residues. The CDR3 loop is CASTRRDTQYF. CDR3 in DNA: TGTGCCAGCACCCGCCGTGATACGCAGTATTTT.

This clonotype was detected once. The rearrangement joins TRBV15 to TRBJ1-1; maybe TRBD1 (5 bases). The germline V and J ends were trimmed by 1 base and 6 bases, with 21 bases remaining between them. The CDR3 is 17 residues long. CDR1 and CDR2 from the germline V gene are LNHNV and YYDKDF (reference sequence). CDR3 sequence: CATSRGFVRGRKAEAFF. The CDR3 DNA is TGTGCCACCAGCAGAGGTTTTGTTCGGGGGAGGAAGGCTGAAGCTTTCTTT.

This chain connects TRBV24-1 to TRBJ2-1; D is ambiguous. Trimming stripped 5 bases from V and 6 bases from J, with 4 bases between. Germline CDR1 reads KGHDR; CDR2 reads SFDVKD. The CDR3 is made up of 11 amino acids. CDR3 loop: CATSVSNEQFF. CDR3 DNA sequence: TGTGCCACCAGTGTCAGCAATGAGCAGTTCTTC.

J is TRBJ2-7 and V is TRBV20-1; 12 bases are a match to TRBD1. CDR3 size: 16 residues. The germline V gene has CDR1 DFQATT and CDR2 SNEGSKA (reference sequence). After removal of 6 bases from V and 5 bases from J, the junction contained 14 bases not matched to a gene. Here the CDR3 reads CSAHPGGDRGRDEQYF. The DNA for the CDR3 is TGCAGTGCCCACCCAGGCGGGGACAGGGGGCGTGACGAGCAGTACTTC.

CDR3 sequence reads: CSVKNTEAFF. Written as DNA, the CDR3 is TGCAGCGTCAAGAACACTGAAGCTTTCTTT. The V call is TRBV29-1, the J call TRBJ1-1; D gene ambiguous. The germline V gene has CDR1 SQVTM and CDR2 ANQGSEA. The CDR3 is 10 residues long. V lost 6 bases and J 1 base, leaving 3 bases between the germline ends.

This sequence joins TRBV20-1 and TRBJ2-7, with 9 positions matching TRBD2. Looked up from germline, CDR1 is DFQATT and CDR2 is SNEGSKA (reference sequence). The CDR3 contains 13 residues. Trimming took 3 bases from V and 4 from J; bases not matched to a gene: 4. The CDR3 sequence: CSARAGLAYEQYF. CDR3 coding DNA: TGCAGTGCTAGGGCGGGACTAGCATACGAGCAGTACTTC.

The chain couples TRBV4-2 to TRBJ1-2; no clear D. Germline V gives CDR1 LGHNA, CDR2 YNFKEQ. V was clipped by 1 base and J by 6 bases, with 12 bases between them. This CDR3 spans 14 amino acids. The CDR3 region is CASSQGPRTHGYTF. CDR3 bases: TGTGCCAGCAGCCAAGGCCCACGTACGCATGGCTACACCTTC.